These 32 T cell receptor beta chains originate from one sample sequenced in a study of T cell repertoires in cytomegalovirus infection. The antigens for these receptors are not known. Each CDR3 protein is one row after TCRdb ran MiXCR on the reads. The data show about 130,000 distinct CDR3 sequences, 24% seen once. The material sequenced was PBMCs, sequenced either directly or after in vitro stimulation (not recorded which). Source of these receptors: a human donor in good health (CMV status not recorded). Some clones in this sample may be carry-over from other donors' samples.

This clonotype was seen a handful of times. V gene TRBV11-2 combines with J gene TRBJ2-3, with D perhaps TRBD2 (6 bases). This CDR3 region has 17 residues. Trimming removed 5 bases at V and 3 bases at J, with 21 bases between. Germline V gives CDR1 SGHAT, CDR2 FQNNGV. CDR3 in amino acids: CASSLHAAGIGTDTQYF. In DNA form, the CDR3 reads TGTGCCAGCAGCCTTCACGCCGCGGGAATAGGAACAGATACGCAGTATTTT. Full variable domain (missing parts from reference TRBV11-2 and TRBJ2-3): EAGVAQSPRYKIIEKRQSVAFWCNPISGHATLYWYQQILGQGPKLLIQFQNNGVVDDSQLPKDRFSAERLKGVDSTLKIQPAKLEDSAVYLCASSLHAAGIGTDTQYFGPGTRLTVL.

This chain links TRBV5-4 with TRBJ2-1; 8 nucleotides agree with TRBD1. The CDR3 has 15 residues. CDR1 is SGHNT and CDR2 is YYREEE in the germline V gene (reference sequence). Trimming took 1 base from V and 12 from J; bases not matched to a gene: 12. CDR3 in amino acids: CASSLPGQVGKPQFF. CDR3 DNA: TGTGCCAGCAGCTTGCCGGGACAGGTGGGGAAGCCGCAGTTCTTC.

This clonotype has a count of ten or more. CDR3 DNA sequence: TGTGCCAGCAGCTTCCAAGCACTGAACACTGAAGCTTTCTTT. Translated, it gives CASSFQALNTEAFF. The V and J genes are TRBV7-8 and TRBJ1-1, with unresolved D. Per the germline V gene, CDR1 is SGHVS and CDR2 is FQNEAQ. The CDR3 runs to 14 residues. V lost 3 bases, J lost 0 bases, and 8 bases lay in between.

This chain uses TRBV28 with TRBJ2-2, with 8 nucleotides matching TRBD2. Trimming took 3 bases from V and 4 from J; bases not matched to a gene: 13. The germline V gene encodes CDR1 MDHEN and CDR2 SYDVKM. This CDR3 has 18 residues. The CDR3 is CASSLPLEAGVSTGELFF. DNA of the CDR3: TGTGCCAGCAGTTTGCCCCTCGAAGCGGGAGTTAGCACCGGGGAGCTGTTTTTT.

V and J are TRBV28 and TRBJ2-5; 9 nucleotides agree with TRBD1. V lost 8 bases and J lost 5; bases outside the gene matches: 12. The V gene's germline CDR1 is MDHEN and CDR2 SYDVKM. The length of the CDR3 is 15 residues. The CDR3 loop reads CASRSSGQGGETQYF. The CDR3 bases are TGTGCCAGCCGTTCCTCGGGACAGGGAGGGGAGACCCAGTACTTC.

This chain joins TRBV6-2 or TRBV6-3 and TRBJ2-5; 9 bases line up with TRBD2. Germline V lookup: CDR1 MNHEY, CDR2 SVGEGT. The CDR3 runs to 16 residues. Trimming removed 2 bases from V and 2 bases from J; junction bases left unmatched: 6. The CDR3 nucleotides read TGTGCCAGCAGTTACGTAGCGGGGGTGCTACAAGAGACCCAGTACTTC. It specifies CASSYVAGVLQETQYF.

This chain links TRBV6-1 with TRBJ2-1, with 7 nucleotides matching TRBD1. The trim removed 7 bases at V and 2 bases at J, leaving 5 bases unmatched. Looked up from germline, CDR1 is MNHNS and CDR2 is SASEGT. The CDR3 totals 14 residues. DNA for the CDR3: TGTGCCAGCACTCTAGGGGGCACCTACAATGAGCAGTTCTTC. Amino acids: CASTLGGTYNEQFF.

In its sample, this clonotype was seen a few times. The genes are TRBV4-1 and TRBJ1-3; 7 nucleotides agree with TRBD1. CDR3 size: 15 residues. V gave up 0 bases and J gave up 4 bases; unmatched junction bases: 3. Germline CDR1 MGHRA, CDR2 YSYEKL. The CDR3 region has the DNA TGCGCCAGCAGCCAAGATGACAGGGCGGGAAACACCATATATTTT. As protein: CASSQDDRAGNTIYF.

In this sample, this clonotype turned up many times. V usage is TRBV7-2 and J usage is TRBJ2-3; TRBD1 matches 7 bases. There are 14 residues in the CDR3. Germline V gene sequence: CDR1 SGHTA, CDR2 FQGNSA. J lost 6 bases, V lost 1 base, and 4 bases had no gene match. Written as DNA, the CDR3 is TGTGCCAGCAGCTTAGGACAGGGATGGGATACGCAGTATTTT. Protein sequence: CASSLGQGWDTQYF.

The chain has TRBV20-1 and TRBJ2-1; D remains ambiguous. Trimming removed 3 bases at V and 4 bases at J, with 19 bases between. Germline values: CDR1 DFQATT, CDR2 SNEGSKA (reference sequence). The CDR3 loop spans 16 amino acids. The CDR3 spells CSASKPVESPYNEQFF. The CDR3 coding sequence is TGCAGTGCTAGTAAACCAGTTGAGAGCCCGTACAATGAGCAGTTCTTC.

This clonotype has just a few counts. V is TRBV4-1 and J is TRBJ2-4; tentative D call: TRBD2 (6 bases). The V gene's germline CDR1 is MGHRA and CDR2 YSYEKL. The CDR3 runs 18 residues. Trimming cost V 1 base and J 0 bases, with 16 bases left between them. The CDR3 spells CASSQGAPAGLAKNIQYF. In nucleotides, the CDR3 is TGCGCCAGCAGCCAAGGGGCCCCGGCGGGACTAGCCAAAAACATTCAGTACTTC.

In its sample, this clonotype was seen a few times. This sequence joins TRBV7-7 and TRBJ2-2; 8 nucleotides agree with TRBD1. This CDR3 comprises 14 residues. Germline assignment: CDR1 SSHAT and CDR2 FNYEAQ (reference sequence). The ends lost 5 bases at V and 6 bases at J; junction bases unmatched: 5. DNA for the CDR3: TGTGCCAGCAGCCTATTGGACAGGGCCGGGGAGCTGTTTTTT. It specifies CASSLLDRAGELFF.

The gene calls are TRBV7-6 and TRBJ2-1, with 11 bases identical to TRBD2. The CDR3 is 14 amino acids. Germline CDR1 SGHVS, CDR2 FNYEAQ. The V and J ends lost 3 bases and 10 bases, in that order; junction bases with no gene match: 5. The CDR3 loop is CASSFGLAGSEQFF. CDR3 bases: TGTGCCAGCAGCTTTGGACTAGCGGGTAGCGAGCAGTTCTTC.

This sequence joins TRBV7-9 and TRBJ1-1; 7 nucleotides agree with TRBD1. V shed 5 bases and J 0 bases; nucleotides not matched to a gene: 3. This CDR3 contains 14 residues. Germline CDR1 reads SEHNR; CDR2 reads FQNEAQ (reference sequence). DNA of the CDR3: TGTGCCAGCAGCGTTGACAGGGTGAACACTGAAGCTTTCTTT. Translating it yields CASSVDRVNTEAFF.

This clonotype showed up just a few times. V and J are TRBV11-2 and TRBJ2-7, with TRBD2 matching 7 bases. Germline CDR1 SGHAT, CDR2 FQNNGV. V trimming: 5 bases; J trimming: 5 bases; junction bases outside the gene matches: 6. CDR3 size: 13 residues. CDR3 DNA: TGTGCCAGCAGCCGGACTAGTCAGAACGAGCAGTACTTC. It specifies CASSRTSQNEQYF.

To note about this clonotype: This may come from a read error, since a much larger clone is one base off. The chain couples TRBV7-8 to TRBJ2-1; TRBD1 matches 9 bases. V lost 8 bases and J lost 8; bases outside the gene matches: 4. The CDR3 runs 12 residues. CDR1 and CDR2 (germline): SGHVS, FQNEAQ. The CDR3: CASGTGPDEQFF. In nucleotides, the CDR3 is TGTGCCAGCGGGACAGGGCCAGATGAGCAGTTCTTC. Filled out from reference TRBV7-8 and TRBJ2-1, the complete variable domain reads GAGVSQSPRYKVAKRGQDVALRCDPISGHVSLFWYQQALGQGPEFLTYFQNEAQLDKSGLPSDRFFAERPEGSVSTLKIQRTQQEDSAVYLCASGTGPDEQFFGPGTRLTVL.

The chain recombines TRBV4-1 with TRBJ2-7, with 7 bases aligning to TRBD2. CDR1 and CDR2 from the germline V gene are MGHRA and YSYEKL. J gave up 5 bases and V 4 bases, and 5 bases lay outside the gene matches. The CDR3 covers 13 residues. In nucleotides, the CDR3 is TGCGCCAGCAGCCGACAGCGGGAAGACGAGCAGTACTTC. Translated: CASSRQREDEQYF.

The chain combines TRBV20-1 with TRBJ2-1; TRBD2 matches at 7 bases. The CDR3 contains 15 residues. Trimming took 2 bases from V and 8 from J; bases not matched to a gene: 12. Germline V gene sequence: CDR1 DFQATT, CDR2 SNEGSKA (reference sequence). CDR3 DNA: TGCAGTGCTAGACTCCTGGGGGGAGGGGCCCATGAGCAGTTCTTC. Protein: CSARLLGGGAHEQFF.

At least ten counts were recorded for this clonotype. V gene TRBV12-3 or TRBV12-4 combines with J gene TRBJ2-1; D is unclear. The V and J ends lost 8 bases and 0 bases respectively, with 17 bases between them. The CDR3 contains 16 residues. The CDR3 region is CASCPVAGGSYNEQFF. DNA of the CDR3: TGTGCCAGCTGCCCCGTCGCAGGTGGCTCCTACAATGAGCAGTTCTTC.

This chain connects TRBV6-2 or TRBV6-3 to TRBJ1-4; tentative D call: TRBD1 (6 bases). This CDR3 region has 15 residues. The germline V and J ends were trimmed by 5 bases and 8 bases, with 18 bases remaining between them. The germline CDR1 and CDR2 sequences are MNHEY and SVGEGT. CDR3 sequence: CASSRPTGLSEKLFF. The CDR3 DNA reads TGTGCCAGCAGTCGCCCCACAGGGTTGAGCGAAAAACTGTTTTTT.

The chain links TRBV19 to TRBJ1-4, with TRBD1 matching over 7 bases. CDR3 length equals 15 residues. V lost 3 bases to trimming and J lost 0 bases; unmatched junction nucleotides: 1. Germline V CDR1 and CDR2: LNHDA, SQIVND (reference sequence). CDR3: CASSMGTATNEKLFF. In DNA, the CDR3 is TGTGCCAGTAGTATGGGGACAGCAACTAATGAAAAACTGTTTTTT.

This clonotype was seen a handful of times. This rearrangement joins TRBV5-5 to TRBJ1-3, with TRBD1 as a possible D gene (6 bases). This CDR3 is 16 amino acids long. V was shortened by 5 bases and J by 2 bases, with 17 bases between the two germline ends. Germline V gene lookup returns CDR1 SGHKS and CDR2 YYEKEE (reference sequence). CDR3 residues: CASSKEFWDTGNTIYF. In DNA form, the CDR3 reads TGTGCCAGCAGTAAGGAGTTCTGGGACACTGGAAACACCATATATTTT.

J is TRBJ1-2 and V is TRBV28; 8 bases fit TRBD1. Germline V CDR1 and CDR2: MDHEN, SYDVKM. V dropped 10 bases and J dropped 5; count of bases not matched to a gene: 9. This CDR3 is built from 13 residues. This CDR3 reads CANQGAGDYGYTF. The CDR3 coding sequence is TGTGCCAACCAGGGGGCGGGGGATTATGGCTACACCTTC.

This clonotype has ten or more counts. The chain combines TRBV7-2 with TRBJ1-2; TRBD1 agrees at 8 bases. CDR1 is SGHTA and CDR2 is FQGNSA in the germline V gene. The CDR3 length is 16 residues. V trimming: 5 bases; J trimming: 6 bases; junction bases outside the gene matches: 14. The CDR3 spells CASSLGTGGSEDGYTF. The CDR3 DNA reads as TGTGCCAGCAGCCTCGGGACAGGAGGTTCAGAGGATGGCTACACCTTC.

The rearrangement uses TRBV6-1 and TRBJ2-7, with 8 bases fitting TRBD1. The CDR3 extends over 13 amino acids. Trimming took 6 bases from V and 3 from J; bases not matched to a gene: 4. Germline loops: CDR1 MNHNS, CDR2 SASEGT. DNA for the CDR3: TGTGCCAGCAGCACCGGGACAGGCTACGAGCAGTACGTC. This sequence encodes CASSTGTGYEQYV.

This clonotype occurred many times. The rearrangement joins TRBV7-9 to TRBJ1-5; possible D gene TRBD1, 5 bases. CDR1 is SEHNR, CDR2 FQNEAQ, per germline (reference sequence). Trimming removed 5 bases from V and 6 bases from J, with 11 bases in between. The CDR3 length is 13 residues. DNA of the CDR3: TGTGCCAGCAGCCCCGACGGGGGTCAGCCCCAGCATTTT. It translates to CASSPDGGQPQHF.

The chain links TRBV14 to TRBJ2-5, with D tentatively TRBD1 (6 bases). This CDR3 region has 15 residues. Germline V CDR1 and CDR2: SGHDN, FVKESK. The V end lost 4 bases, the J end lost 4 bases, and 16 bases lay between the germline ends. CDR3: CASSLPPQGIETQYF. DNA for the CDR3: TGTGCCAGCAGCCTTCCACCACAGGGTATAGAGACCCAGTACTTC. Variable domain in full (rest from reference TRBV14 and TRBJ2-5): EAGVTQFPSHSVIEKGQTVTLRCDPISGHDNLYWYRRVMGKEIKFLLHFVKESKQDESGMPNNRFLAERTGGTYSTLKVQPAELEDSGVYFCASSLPPQGIETQYFGPGTRLLVL.

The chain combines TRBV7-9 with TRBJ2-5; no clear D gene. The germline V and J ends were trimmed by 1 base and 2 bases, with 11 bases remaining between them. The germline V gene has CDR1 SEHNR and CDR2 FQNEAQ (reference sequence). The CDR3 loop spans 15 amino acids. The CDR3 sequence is CASSLERSNQETQYF. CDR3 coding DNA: TGTGCCAGCAGCTTAGAGCGCTCCAATCAAGAGACCCAGTACTTC.

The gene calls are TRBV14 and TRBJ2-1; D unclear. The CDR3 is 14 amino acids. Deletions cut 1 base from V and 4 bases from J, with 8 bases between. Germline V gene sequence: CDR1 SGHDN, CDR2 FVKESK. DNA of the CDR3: TGTGCCAGCAGCCAAGTGGCTATTTACAATGAGCAGTTCTTC. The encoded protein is CASSQVAIYNEQFF.

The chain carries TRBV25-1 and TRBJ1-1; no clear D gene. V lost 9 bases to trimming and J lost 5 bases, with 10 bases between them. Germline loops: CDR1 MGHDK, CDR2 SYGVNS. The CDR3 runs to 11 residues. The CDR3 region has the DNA TGTGCCAGTGGAAGTGGTACTGAAGCTTTCTTT. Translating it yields CASGSGTEAFF.

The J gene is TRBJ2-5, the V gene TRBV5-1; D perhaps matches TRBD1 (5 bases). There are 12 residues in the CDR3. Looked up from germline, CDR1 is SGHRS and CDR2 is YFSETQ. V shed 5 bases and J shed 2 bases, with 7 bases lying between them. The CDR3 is CASRRQQETQYF. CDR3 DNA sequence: TGCGCCAGCAGAAGACAGCAAGAGACCCAGTACTTC.

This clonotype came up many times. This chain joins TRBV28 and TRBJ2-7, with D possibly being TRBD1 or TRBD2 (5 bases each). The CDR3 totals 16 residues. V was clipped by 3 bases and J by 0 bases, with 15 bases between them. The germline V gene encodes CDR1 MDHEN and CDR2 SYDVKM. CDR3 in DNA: TGTGCCAGCAGTTTCTCCTCTTGGGACCACTCCTACGAGCAGTACTTC. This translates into CASSFSSWDHSYEQYF.